This T cell receptor beta chain was sequenced for a study of radiotherapy plus CTLA-4 blockade in lung cancer. Across the whole study: Objective response was observed in 18% of patients, and disease control in approximately 30%.

Findings and limits, study-wide: Blood TCR clones of tumor origin expanded after radiotherapy plus ipilimumab. Together with interferon-beta, which increased in serum after radiation, early dynamic changes in blood T cell clones were reportedly the best predictors of response.

The table came from immunoSEQ multiplex PCR; TCRdb's copy has only in-frame clones and leaves some out. There are approximately 85,000 clones in the sample; approximately 83% occur only once, and more than 2% lies in the top ten. About this clone itself: The antigen remains undetermined.

The length of the CDR3 is 13 residues. Trimming took 3 bases from V and 8 from J, leaving 8 bases between them. Germline values: CDR1 MDHEN, CDR2 SYDVKM. Focal radiation was given together with CTLA-4 blockade (ipilimumab) to patients with chemo-refractory metastatic non-small-cell lung cancer. Sequenced here: peripheral blood, sampled from a patient treated with radiotherapy plus ipilimumab. The chain carries TRBV28 and TRBJ1-6, with D possibly matching TRBD1 (5 bases). The sequence was obtained from a human donor with non-small cell lung cancer who had a partial response to radiotherapy plus ipilimumab. The DNA for the CDR3 is TGTGCCAGCAGTTTCTGGGGGGATTCACCCCTCCACTTT. Amino acids: CASSFWGDSPLHF.